Listed below are T cell receptor beta chains from one sample, sequenced in a study of shared clonotypes between healthy human individuals. Data came from immunoSEQ multiplex PCR; TCRdb stores just in-frame clones and leaves some out. Of hundreds of thousands of clones listed, around 77% are singletons. The specimen was PBMCs. These receptors all come from a woman in her forties in good health. Some clones in this sample may be carry-over from other donors' samples. CDR3s include the opening cysteine and the closing phenylalanine or tryptophan. A D gene is named only where the DNA matches it firmly. Clone size, where shown, is once, few, many, or a class for clones that have expanded.

abundance	v_gene	d_gene	j_gene	CDR3aa	CDR3nt
NA	TRBV27	NA	TRBJ1-5	CASSPAEWRGNQPQHF	TGTGCCAGCAGTCCCGCCGAATGGCGGGGCAATCAGCCCCAGCATTTT
few	TRBV14	TRBD1	TRBJ2-7	CASSQDRGHSYEQYF	TGTGCCAGCAGCCAAGACAGGGGGCATTCCTACGAGCAGTACTTC
NA	TRBV30	NA	TRBJ1-1	CAWRVGTEAFF	TGTGCCTGGAGGGTCGGCACTGAAGCTTTCTTT
NA	TRBV10-3	NA	TRBJ1-1	CASSVNYVNTEAFF	TGCGCCAGCAGTGTCAACTACGTGAACACTGAAGCTTTCTTT
NA	TRBV5-6	NA	TRBJ1-2	CASSLTGFYGYTF	TGTGCCAGCAGCTTGACGGGGTTCTATGGCTACACCTTC
NA	TRBV7-6	NA	TRBJ1-5	CASSLGGGNQPQHF	TGTGCCAGCAGCTTAGGAGGTGGCAATCAGCCCCAGCATTTT
NA	TRBV7-9	NA	TRBJ1-3	CASSLLTGNTIYF	TGTGCCAGCAGCTTATTGACCGGAAACACCATATATTTT
NA	TRBV5-1	NA	TRBJ1-2	CASSLVLGNYGYTF	TGCGCCAGCAGCTTGGTATTGGGAAACTATGGCTACACCTTC
NA	TRBV11-3	NA	TRBJ2-5	CASSSRAGSEETQYF	TGTGCCAGCAGCTCCCGTGCAGGGTCGGAAGAGACCCAGTACTTC
NA	TRBV4-3	NA	TRBJ2-6	CASSPTSASGANVLTF	TGCGCCAGCAGCCCAACTTCAGCCTCTGGGGCCAACGTCCTGACTTTC
NA	TRBV9	NA	TRBJ2-1	CASSVEFPGTSPWVYNEQFF	TGTGCCAGCAGCGTAGAATTTCCCGGGACTTCACCATGGGTCTACAATGAGCAGTTCTTC
NA	TRBV27	TRBD2	TRBJ2-5	CASSQGTSGSKTQYF	TGTGCCAGCAGTCAAGGGACTAGCGGGAGCAAGACCCAGTACTTC
NA	TRBV27	NA	TRBJ2-2	CASSLFTAGELFF	TGTGCCAGCAGTTTATTTACAGCCGGGGAGCTGTTTTTT
NA	TRBV27	NA	TRBJ1-5	CASRMQGSVSNQPQHF	TGTGCCAGCAGAATGCAGGGGTCCGTTAGCAATCAGCCCCAGCATTTT
NA	TRBV9	NA	TRBJ2-2	CASSATGNTGELFF	TGTGCCAGCAGCGCTACCGGAAACACCGGGGAGCTGTTTTTT
NA	TRBV7-7	TRBD2	TRBJ2-2	CASRLAGSTGELFF	TGTGCCAGCCGCTTAGCGGGATCTACCGGGGAGCTGTTTTTT
NA	TRBV28	NA	TRBJ2-7	CASSLWGSEQYF	TGTGCCAGCAGTTTATGGGGTTCCGAGCAGTACTTC
many	TRBV2	NA	TRBJ1-5	CASSDRESQPQHF	TGTGCCAGCAGTGACCGGGAAAGTCAGCCCCAGCATTTT
NA	TRBV15	TRBD2	TRBJ2-7	CATSRDKAGALEQYF	TGTGCCACCAGCAGAGATAAGGCGGGAGCTCTGGAGCAGTACTTC
NA	TRBV9	TRBD2	TRBJ2-2	CASSGLAGGRTGELFF	TGTGCCAGCAGCGGCCTAGCGGGAGGAAGGACCGGGGAGCTGTTTTTT
NA	TRBV28	TRBD1	TRBJ1-1	CASRRGQGGRNTEAFF	TGTGCCAGCAGACGGGGACAGGGTGGACGAAACACTGAAGCTTTCTTT
NA	TRBV29-1	NA	TRBJ2-5	CSVGYGGHQETQYF	TGCAGCGTTGGGTATGGCGGGCACCAAGAGACCCAGTACTTC
few	TRBV27	TRBD1	TRBJ2-2	CASSTETGYTGELFF	TGTGCCAGCAGTACGGAGACAGGGTACACCGGGGAGCTGTTTTTT
NA	TRBV28	NA	TRBJ2-1	CASRAPNNEQFF	TGTGCCAGCAGAGCTCCTAACAATGAGCAGTTCTTC
NA	TRBV6-5	TRBD1	TRBJ1-2	CASRTGDYGYTF	TGTGCCAGCAGGACAGGGGATTATGGCTACACCTTC
NA	TRBV5-1	TRBD1	TRBJ1-3	CASSLRGQGSGNTIYF	TGCGCCAGCAGCTTGAGGGGGCAAGGCTCTGGAAACACCATATATTTT
few	TRBV7-8	TRBD1	TRBJ1-4	CASSRWDREKLFF	TGTGCCAGCAGCCGATGGGACAGGGAAAAACTGTTTTTT
NA	TRBV18	TRBD1	TRBJ1-5	CASSPNPGQGNQPQHF	TGTGCCAGCTCGCCGAACCCGGGACAGGGCAATCAGCCCCAGCATTTT
NA	TRBV5-8	NA	TRBJ1-5	CASSLVKGQPQHF	TGTGCCAGCAGCTTGGTAAAGGGACAGCCCCAGCATTTT
NA	TRBV4-1	NA	TRBJ2-7	CASSRITGSSYEQYF	TGCGCCAGCAGCCGGATAACAGGGAGCTCCTACGAGCAGTACTTC
NA	TRBV5-1	NA	TRBJ1-1	CASSWRTDMNTEAFF	TGCGCCAGCAGCTGGCGGACGGATATGAACACTGAAGCTTTCTTT
NA	TRBV28	TRBD1	TRBJ2-7	CASSSGQGPTEQYF	TGTGCCAGCAGTTCGGGACAGGGGCCTACGGAGCAGTACTTC
NA	TRBV9	NA	TRBJ2-2	CASRSDITNTGELFF	TGTGCCAGCAGGTCGGATATAACGAACACCGGGGAGCTGTTTTTT
NA	TRBV7-8	TRBD2	TRBJ2-5	CASSLALSRGEETQYF	TGTGCCAGCAGCTTAGCTCTTTCGCGGGGGGAAGAGACCCAGTACTTC
NA	TRBV11-3	TRBD1	TRBJ1-3	CASSVGTGVGNTIYF	TGTGCCAGCAGCGTGGGGACAGGGGTTGGAAACACCATATATTTT
NA	TRBV30	TRBD1	TRBJ1-4	CAWSVGGQGNEKLFF	TGTGCCTGGAGTGTTGGGGGACAGGGGAACGAAAAACTGTTTTTT
many	TRBV5-1	NA	TRBJ2-2	CASSLTSVQAGELFF	TGCGCCAGCAGCTTAACGAGTGTGCAAGCCGGGGAGCTGTTTTTT
few	TRBV7-2	NA	TRBJ2-5	CASSLYGLQETQYF	TGTGCCAGCAGCTTGTACGGACTCCAAGAGACCCAGTACTTC
NA	TRBV5-1	NA	TRBJ1-1	CASRQTNTEAFF	TGCGCCAGCAGACAGACGAACACTGAAGCTTTCTTT
many	TRBV19	TRBD1	TRBJ1-1	CASSLQGASLTFF	TGTGCCAGTAGTCTCCAGGGGGCGAGTTTGACTTTCTTT
NA	TRBV6-5	NA	TRBJ1-2	CASSYSGVTVAYGYTF	TGTGCCAGCAGTTACTCGGGGGTGACGGTTGCCTATGGCTACACCTTC
NA	TRBV2	NA	TRBJ2-7	CACSESDRTTKQYF	TGTGCCTGTAGTGAATCGGACAGGACTACGAAGCAGTACTTC
many	TRBV28	NA	TRBJ2-5	CASTSVETQYF	TGTGCCAGCACGTCGGTTGAGACCCAGTACTTC
few	TRBV11-1	TRBD1	TRBJ2-7	CASSTDRDEQYF	TGTGCCAGCAGCACAGACAGGGACGAGCAGTACTTC
NA	TRBV4-2	NA	TRBJ2-5	CASSHGAPGETQYF	TGTGCCAGCAGCCACGGGGCCCCCGGAGAGACCCAGTACTTC
NA	TRBV7-3	TRBD2	TRBJ2-2	CASSRLAGPGELFF	TGTGCCAGCAGCCGACTAGCGGGGCCCGGGGAGCTGTTTTTT
NA	TRBV28	NA	TRBJ2-7	CASSSPELGQYF	TGTGCCAGCAGTTCCCCCGAGCTCGGACAGTACTTC
many	TRBV5-1	TRBD2	TRBJ2-7	CASSPGLAGVAYEQYF	TGCGCCAGCAGCCCAGGACTAGCGGGAGTAGCATACGAGCAGTACTTC
NA	TRBV30	NA	TRBJ2-7	CAWSVGSKRGSYEQYF	TGTGCCTGGAGTGTAGGGAGTAAAAGAGGCTCCTACGAGCAGTACTTC
NA	TRBV5-6	NA	TRBJ2-1	CASSLGRSRMDEQFF	TGTGCCAGCAGCTTGGGCAGGAGCCGGATGGATGAGCAGTTCTTC
NA	TRBV14	NA	TRBJ2-7	CASSQEWEQYF	TGTGCCAGCAGCCAAGAGTGGGAGCAGTACTTC
few	TRBV18	TRBD1	TRBJ2-7	CASSPRGQLYEQYF	TGTGCCAGCTCACCAAGGGGACAGCTCTACGAGCAGTACTTC
NA	TRBV7-2	TRBD2	TRBJ2-5	CASSVVGLAGETQYF	TGTGCCAGCAGCGTTGTGGGACTAGCGGGAGAGACCCAGTACTTC
NA	TRBV25-1	NA	TRBJ2-7	CASSLTGPPYEQYF	TGTGCCAGCAGCCTTACAGGGCCCCCCTACGAGCAGTACTTC
once	TRBV4-2	NA	TRBJ2-6	CASSRSRASGANVLTF	TGTGCCAGCAGCCGGTCCAGGGCGTCCGGGGCCAACGTCCTGACTTTC
NA	TRBV7-2	NA	TRBJ1-3	CASSPPSYGSSGNTIYF	TGTGCCAGCAGCCCCCCGTCTTACGGGAGCTCTGGAAACACCATATATTTT
NA	TRBV7-3	NA	TRBJ2-1	CASSLNRNNEQFF	TGTGCCAGCAGCTTAAATAGGAATAATGAGCAGTTCTTC
few	TRBV10-2	TRBD1	TRBJ2-7	CASSESDRGRPEQYF	TGCGCCAGCAGTGAGTCCGACAGGGGGCGCCCCGAGCAGTACTTC
NA	TRBV29-1	NA	TRBJ1-2	CSVPSGERGYTF	TGCAGCGTTCCCTCTGGGGAGCGGGGCTACACCTTC
NA	TRBV7-9	NA	TRBJ2-1	CASSQGAWVTIEFF	TGTGCCAGCAGCCAAGGGGCATGGGTAACCATCGAATTCTTC